This TCR beta chain was captured by sequencing in a study of blood T cell repertoires in COVID-19. About the research overall: The samples span acute and convalescent COVID-19 from the United States, Italy and Spain.

Donors of Cohort 3 who recovered were those that had two negative PCRs, clearance, or symptom resolution. Study processing details: Estimates of nucleated cell counts were drawn from the amplification of reference gene primers. Libraries were prepared by immunoSEQ multiplex PCR; TCRdb keeps only in-frame clonotypes and omits some of them. V and J calls and clone size are copied from that table; D and trimming were computed from the DNA. The sample yields around 240,000 clones, approximately 85% seen once. This CDR3 comprises 14 residues. Germline V CDR1 and CDR2: LGHDT, YNNKEL (reference sequence). Trimming at V came to 3 bases and at J to 8 bases, leaving 9 bases not matched to a gene.

V gene TRBV3-1 (or the pseudogene TRBV3-2) combines with J gene TRBJ1-2; 7 nucleotides agree with TRBD1. Sequencing was performed on PBMCs or T cells enriched from blood (not recorded which). The sequence was collected from a woman in her forties or fifties who had recovered from COVID-19. CDR3 residues: CASSQFDRARGYTF. CDR3 nucleotides: TGTGCCAGCAGCCAGTTCGACAGGGCACGCGGCTACACCTTC.